Described below is a single T cell receptor (beta chain) sequence and its context. This clonotype was detected a few times. Its antigen target is currently unknown. No quality values exist for individual bases; no much larger clone is one base distant. Library prep was done by RT-PCR. Instrument used: Illumina HiSeq 2500. In TCRdb, the public reads were trimmed at Q25 with fastp and aligned with MiXCR, with productive beta chains retained. Rows with a matching CDR3 protein are joined into one entry that keeps the most common DNA and genes. In all, the sample holds 500,000 to 550,000 distinct CDR3 sequences, and 20% to 25% of those were seen once. Around 2.8% of the sample lies in the top ten. This record belongs to a study of response to subunit inactivated influenza vaccine (dated 2018 in TCRdb). About the study as a whole: To follow how T cells responded to a trivalent subunit inactivated influenza vaccine, the researchers relied on deep quantitative profiling of the T cell receptor repertoire.

What the authors observed across the whole study: The authors proposed that each seasonal influenza vaccination may bring in only a limited number of new T cells.

CDR3 length: 15 amino acids, cysteine to phenylalanine. The retained sequence is limited to the CDR3, 45 bases, with the frame set at the first base. Sequences SGHRS (CDR1) and YFSETQ (CDR2) are obtained from the germline V gene. V is cut by 4 bases and J by 4 bases, and the space between the germline ends is 17 bases. The same specimen was also included in a second study, on T cells expressing NK-cell markers. The second paper further reports: The TCR beta cDNA libraries were made using 5'RACE template switching, a step that added both a universal primer site and unique molecular identifiers. Three sorted T-cell subsets (CD3+CD56+NKG2C+, CD3+CD56+NKG2C- and CD3+CD56-NKG2C+) from roughly eight donors had their TCR beta-chain repertoires profiled. Of the eight sequenced donors, seven were found to be HCMV-seropositive and one was found to be HCMV-seronegative. To restrict sorting to alphabetaTCR-expressing T cells, an anti-gammadeltaTCR antibody was added in several experiments. In roughly 6 donors, the dominant CD3+CD56+NKG2C+ clonotypes ranked among the top 10 CD8+ clonotypes, making up roughly 1.0-8% of CD8+ T cells. Those dominant clonotypes were again the most abundant among CD3+CD56-NKG2C+ cells in a handful of donors, at about 28.3-65%. Whether the expanded NKG2C-expressing T cell clones were specific for HCMV antigens was left unclear. All eight donors whose samples were sequenced were randomly selected healthy volunteers, three of them men and five women. To determine HCMV serostatus, a commercial ELISA kit was used to detect HCMV-specific IgG in serum. Peripheral blood mononuclear cells were isolated from blood by Ficoll density gradient centrifugation. Magnetic immunoseparation with Miltenyi isolation kits was used to isolate CD4+ and CD8+ T cells from PBMC. Synthesis of cDNA was primed from the TCR beta constant segment and was followed by two consecutive PCR amplification steps. The libraries were sequenced on Illumina HiSeq 2000/2500, MiSeq or NextSeq, producing 2 x 150 bp reads. MIGEC was used to demultiplex reads and group reads by UMI, and MiTCR was used to assemble and quantify clonotypes. Only TCR cDNA sequences supported by at least two reads were kept to exclude erroneous sequences. The tcR package was used for downstream repertoire analysis, and clonotypes were matched between fractions using CDR3 nucleotide sequence together with V segment. VDJmatch was used to annotate antigen specificity against VDJdb, with one amino acid substitution in CDR3 allowed.

This specimen was CD4+ T cells sorted from PBMCs, taken approximately 12 days after vaccination. The sequence was obtained from a man aged 50 to 59 who received an inactivated influenza vaccine. Donor details come from another sample of the same person, matched by shared clones. The rearranged segments are TRBV5-1 and TRBJ1-1; TRBD1 might be the D gene, on 6 matching bases. The encoded CDR3 is CASSREGDLSTEAFF. The DNA sequence is as follows: TGCGCCAGCAGCCGGGAGGGGGATTTAAGCACTGAAGCTTTCTTT.